This T cell receptor beta chain is from a study of shared T cell receptors in the human thymus. Sequenced by immunoSEQ multiplex PCR; TCRdb stores in-frame clones only, minus some. In the table there are 700,000 to 750,000 clones, 80% to 90% of which are singletons. This CDR3 is 12 amino acids long. V was cut by 0 bases and J by 8 bases, with 8 bases left in between. Germline CDR1 is SGHTS and CDR2 is YDEGEE. These same data were also listed under a study on human thymus T cells. From that study: It looked as if thymic and blood repertoires used V and J genes in a biased way.

The sequencing sample was made of thymocytes. The origin of this receptor is a girl in the first two years of life with a congenital heart defect. The chain has TRBV5-8 and TRBJ1-2; D remains unclear. CDR3 residues: CASSLAGFGYTF. CDR3 DNA sequence: TGTGCCAGCAGCTTGGCAGGCTTCGGCTACACCTTC.